The 32 T cell receptor beta chains reported below all come from one sample, sequenced in a study of T cells expressing NK-cell markers. TCRdb reprocessed the 5' RACE reads and stores each CDR3 protein as one record, lacking DNA. Recorded for this sample: 130,000 to 150,000 distinct CDR3 sequences. What was sequenced was blood T cells: a sorted CD56 or NKG2C T cell subset, CD4+ or CD8+ T cells, or bulk PBMC T cells (not recorded which). The receptor source for this set is a man between 18 and 29 years old in good health.

The rearrangement links TRBV30 to TRBJ2-1; TCRdb's D call, TRBD2, is unchecked because there is no DNA. The CDR3 runs 17 residues. In germline, CDR1 is GTSNPN, CDR2 SVGIG (reference sequence). Here the CDR3 reads CAWRGLAGGTTGNEQFF.

The chain has TRBV4-3 and TRBJ2-1; the TCRdb call, TRBD1, lacks DNA for checking. The germline V gene encodes CDR1 LGHNA and CDR2 YSLEER. This CDR3 spans 18 amino acids. CDR3 protein: CASSQDWEGTGKYNEQFF.

The chain joins TRBV7-9 to TRBJ1-1; the D call from TCRdb, TRBD1, cannot be confirmed without DNA. The CDR3 totals 15 residues. Germline CDR1 and CDR2: SEHNR and FQNEAQ (reference sequence). CDR3 protein: CASSLVMRGNTEAFF.

The J gene is TRBJ2-2, the V gene TRBV3-1. CDR1 and CDR2 from the germline V gene are LGHDT and YNNKEL (reference sequence). This CDR3 is 13 amino acids long. CDR3: CASSQDLAGELFF.

The rearrangement joins TRBV20-1 to TRBJ2-1; the D call of TRBD2 rests on TCRdb alone, since no DNA is present to check it. This CDR3 contains 14 residues. The germline V gene has CDR1 DFQATT and CDR2 SNEGSKA (reference sequence). Here the CDR3 reads CSAPEREGDEEQFF.

This chain uses TRBV7-6 with TRBJ2-1; checking the TCRdb D call of TRBD1 is not possible without DNA. Germline CDR1 and CDR2: SGHVS and FNYEAQ. The CDR3 has 19 residues. CDR3 sequence: CASSLGRGAHNPGNNEQFF.

This chain connects TRBV20-1 to TRBJ2-1; the TRBD1 assignment by TCRdb is unverifiable without DNA. CDR1 is DFQATT and CDR2 is SNEGSKA in the germline V gene (reference sequence). This CDR3 has 16 amino acids. Here the CDR3 reads CSAGATDASSYNEQFF.

CDR3 loop: CASSQTGTGAYEQFF. This chain links TRBV6-1 with TRBJ2-1; no DNA is available, so the TRBD1 call from TCRdb remains unchecked. The CDR3 loop spans 15 amino acids. The V gene's germline CDR1 is MNHNS and CDR2 SASEGT.

This chain links TRBV6-2 or TRBV6-3 with TRBJ2-5. Germline V gene sequence: CDR1 MNHEY, CDR2 SVGEGT. This CDR3 contains 13 residues. The CDR3 region is CASELARGETQYF.

The rearrangement uses TRBV29-1 and TRBJ2-7; there is no DNA to check the TCRdb D call of TRBD1. CDR3 length equals 13 residues. CDR1 SQVTM and CDR2 ANQGSEA come from the germline V gene. CDR3 residues: CSAGGRQATEQYF.

The chain joins TRBV7-3 to TRBJ2-2; lacking DNA, the TRBD1 call made by TCRdb goes unchecked. Germline CDR1 reads SGHTA; CDR2 reads FQGTGA. There are 15 residues in the CDR3. The CDR3 loop reads CASSLLGQNTGELFF. The full variable domain, with the rest looked up from reference TRBV7-3 and TRBJ2-2, is GAGVSQTPSNKVTEKGKYVELRCDPISGHTALYWYRQSLGQGPEFLIYFQGTGAADDSGLPNDRFFAVRPEGSVSTLKIQRTERGDSAVYLCASSLLGQNTGELFFGEGSRLTVL.

The J gene is TRBJ2-1, the V gene TRBV5-6; TCRdb selects TRBD2, and the lack of DNA leaves this call unchecked. The CDR3 contains 17 residues. CDR1 and CDR2 from the germline V gene are SGHDT and YYEEEE. The CDR3 sequence is CASSLAGIAGAHNEQFF.

V gene TRBV7-9 combines with J gene TRBJ2-2; there is no DNA to check the TCRdb D call of TRBD2. The CDR3 loop spans 13 amino acids. Germline loops: CDR1 SEHNR, CDR2 FQNEAQ (reference sequence). The CDR3 sequence: CASSGIGTGELFF.

V is TRBV20-1 and J is TRBJ2-7; the TRBD1 assignment by TCRdb is unverifiable without DNA. Germline CDR1 and CDR2: DFQATT and SNEGSKA (reference sequence). The CDR3 consists of 14 residues. CDR3 amino acids: CSARVDSGSYEQYF.

The V gene is TRBV5-6, the J gene TRBJ2-2; TCRdb's D call of TRBD1 is untestable without DNA. Germline values: CDR1 SGHDT, CDR2 YYEEEE. This CDR3 is built from 13 residues. CDR3 sequence: CASSYTGTGELFF.

This rearrangement joins TRBV12-3 or TRBV12-4 to TRBJ2-1. This CDR3 has 15 residues. The CDR3 loop is CASSWQLNSYNEQFF.

The chain has TRBV5-1 and TRBJ2-7. The CDR3 sequence is 14 residues long. CDR1 SGHRS and CDR2 YFSETQ come from the germline V gene. CDR3 residues: CASSLASTDYEQYF.

The chain uses TRBV12-3 or TRBV12-4 and TRBJ2-2; with no DNA, the TCRdb D assignment of TRBD1 cannot be verified. The CDR3 is made up of 17 amino acids. The CDR3 sequence: CASSSGQGIVHTGELFF.

The chain has TRBV7-9 and TRBJ2-1. CDR1 and CDR2 from the germline V gene are SEHNR and FQNEAQ (reference sequence). The CDR3 has 13 residues. CDR3: CASTLVGYNEQFF.

The chain joins TRBV10-3 to TRBJ2-7; TCRdb selects TRBD2, and the lack of DNA leaves this call unchecked. Germline CDR1 is ENHRY and CDR2 is SYGVKD. This CDR3 is 17 amino acids long. CDR3 sequence reads: CAISESLRVAAIYEQYF.

The chain links TRBV20-1 to TRBJ2-5; the TRBD2 assignment by TCRdb is unverifiable without DNA. The germline V gene encodes CDR1 DFQATT and CDR2 SNEGSKA (reference sequence). This CDR3 spans 16 amino acids. CDR3 region: CSAPVPVAGVRETQYF.

The chain links TRBV14 to TRBJ2-2; the D call of TRBD1 rests on TCRdb alone, since no DNA is present to check it. The CDR3 consists of 20 residues. From germline, CDR1 is SGHDN and CDR2 FVKESK. The CDR3 protein is CASSQDSGFNLVSGTGELFF.

The V and J genes are TRBV7-2 and TRBJ2-1; TCRdb outputs TRBD1, but without DNA this stays unchecked. Germline CDR1 reads SGHTA; CDR2 reads FQGNSA. The CDR3 length is 14 residues. The CDR3 loop is CASSLAAGGDEQFF.

This chain uses TRBV11-2 with TRBJ2-1; lacking DNA, the TRBD2 call made by TCRdb goes unchecked. The germline V gene has CDR1 SGHAT and CDR2 FQNNGV. This CDR3 spans 14 amino acids. This CDR3 is CASSLGEWDNEQFF. The variable domain in full, with the rest retrieved from reference TRBV11-2 and TRBJ2-1, is EAGVAQSPRYKIIEKRQSVAFWCNPISGHATLYWYQQILGQGPKLLIQFQNNGVVDDSQLPKDRFSAERLKGVDSTLKIQPAKLEDSAVYLCASSLGEWDNEQFFGPGTRLTVL.

V usage is TRBV20-1 and J usage is TRBJ2-1; TCRdb's D call of TRBD1 is untestable without DNA. Germline V gene sequence: CDR1 DFQATT, CDR2 SNEGSKA (reference sequence). There are 15 residues in the CDR3. The chain's CDR3 is CSAFPIAPTYNEQFF.

The rearrangement joins TRBV18 to TRBJ2-3; as DNA is missing, the TRBD2 call by TCRdb cannot be tested. Germline CDR1 KGHSH, CDR2 LQKENI. The CDR3 consists of 17 residues. CDR3 residues: CASSPTRDSGDTDTQYF. Combining the CDR3 with reference TRBV18 and TRBJ2-3 gives the whole variable domain NAGVMQNPRHLVRRRGQEARLRCSPMKGHSHVYWYRQLPEEGLKFMVYLQKENIIDESGMPKERFSAEFPKEGPSILRIQQVVRGDSAAYFCASSPTRDSGDTDTQYFGPGTRLTVL.

The gene calls are TRBV4-3 and TRBJ1-5. This CDR3 comprises 16 residues. CDR1 is LGHNA, CDR2 YSLEER, per germline. The CDR3 here is CASSQVRDHSNQPQHF.

The V gene is TRBV14, the J gene TRBJ2-1; the TCRdb call, TRBD1, lacks DNA for checking. Looked up from germline, CDR1 is SGHDN and CDR2 is FVKESK. This CDR3 has 14 amino acids. The CDR3 loop is CASSLGQWHNEQFF.

The V call is TRBV7-2, the J call TRBJ2-1; TCRdb lists TRBD1, though no DNA is available to test this call. This CDR3 comprises 15 residues. Germline-derived CDR1 and CDR2 are SGHTA and FQGNSA. CDR3 sequence reads: CASSLYTGEVNEQFF.

The chain has TRBV7-9 and TRBJ2-3; TCRdb calls TRBD2, which cannot be checked without DNA. The germline gives CDR1 SEHNR, CDR2 FQNEAQ (reference sequence). CDR3 length: 15 amino acids. The CDR3 spells CASARPTASTDTQYF. The full variable domain, its missing parts supplied by reference TRBV7-9 and TRBJ2-3, is DTGVSQNPRHKITKRGQNVTFRCDPISEHNRLYWYRQTLGQGPEFLTYFQNEAQLEKSRLLSDRFSAERPKGSFSTLEIQRTEQGDSAMYLCASARPTASTDTQYFGPGTRLTVL.

This chain links TRBV15 with TRBJ2-1. Germline loops: CDR1 LNHNV, CDR2 YYDKDF (reference sequence). The CDR3 has 13 amino acids. The CDR3 sequence: CATSSYNGDEQFF.

V gene TRBV6-1 combines with J gene TRBJ2-7; lacking DNA, the TRBD1 call made by TCRdb goes unchecked. Germline values: CDR1 MNHNS, CDR2 SASEGT. The CDR3 contains 15 residues. This chain's CDR3 is CASSALSSGNYEQYF.